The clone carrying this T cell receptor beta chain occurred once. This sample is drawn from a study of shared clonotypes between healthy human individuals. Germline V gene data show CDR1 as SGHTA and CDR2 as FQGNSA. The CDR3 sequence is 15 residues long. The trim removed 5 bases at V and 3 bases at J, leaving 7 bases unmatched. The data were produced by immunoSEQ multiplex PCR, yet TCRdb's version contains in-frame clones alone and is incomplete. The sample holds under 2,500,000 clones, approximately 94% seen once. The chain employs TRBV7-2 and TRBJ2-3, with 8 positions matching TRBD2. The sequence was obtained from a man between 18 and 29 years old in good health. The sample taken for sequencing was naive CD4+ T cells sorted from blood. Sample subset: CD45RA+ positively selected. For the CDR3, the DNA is TGTGCCAGCAGCCGACCGGAGCGGGGGACAGATACGCAGTATTTT. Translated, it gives CASSRPERGTDTQYF.